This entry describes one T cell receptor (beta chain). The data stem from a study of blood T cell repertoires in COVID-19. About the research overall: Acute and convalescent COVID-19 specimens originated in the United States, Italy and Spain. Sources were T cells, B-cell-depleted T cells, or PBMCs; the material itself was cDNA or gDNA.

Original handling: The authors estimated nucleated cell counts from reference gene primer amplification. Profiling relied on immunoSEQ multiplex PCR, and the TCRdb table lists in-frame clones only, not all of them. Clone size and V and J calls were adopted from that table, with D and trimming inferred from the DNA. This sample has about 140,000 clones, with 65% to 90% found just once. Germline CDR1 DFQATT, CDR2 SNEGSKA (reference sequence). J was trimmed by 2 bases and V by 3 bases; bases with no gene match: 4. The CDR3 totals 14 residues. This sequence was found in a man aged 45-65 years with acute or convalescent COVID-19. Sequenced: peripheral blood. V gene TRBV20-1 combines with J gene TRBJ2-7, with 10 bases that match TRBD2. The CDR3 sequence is CSASRLAGAYEQYF. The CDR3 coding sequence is TGCAGTGCTAGTCGGCTAGCGGGGGCCTACGAGCAGTACTTC.